The rows below give T cell receptor beta chains drawn from one sample of a study of CD8+ T cells in alopecia areata. Only in-frame clones appear in the TCRdb table, and some are missing; sequencing was by immunoSEQ multiplex PCR. Here the sample spans approximately 210,000 clones, more than 50% being singletons. Sequenced material: CD4+ T cells sorted from blood, taken at week 24, from a patient treated with tofacitinib. The receptors were sampled from a human donor with alopecia areata. Each CDR3 is given with its conserved first and last residue. The D gene is left open where the match is weak. The listing skips clone size in some rows; elsewhere it reads once, few, many or a size class.

V	size	J	D	CDR3	DNA
TRBV5-4	NA	TRBJ2-1	NA	CASSKSGEQFF	TGTGCCAGCAGCAAATCAGGCGAGCAGTTCTTC
TRBV10-2	NA	TRBJ1-1	TRBD1	CASSEQGGTEAFF	TGCGCCAGCAGTGAACAGGGGGGAACTGAAGCTTTCTTT
TRBV15	NA	TRBJ2-7	NA	CATSTLEGRDDEQYF	TGTGCCACCAGCACCCTCGAGGGCAGGGACGACGAGCAGTACTTC
TRBV2	few	TRBJ1-4	NA	CASSEREKLFF	TGTGCCAGCAGTGAACGGGAAAAACTGTTTTTT
TRBV15	few	TRBJ2-1	TRBD1	CATSRAAGQGANEQFF	TGTGCCACCAGCAGAGCCGCGGGACAGGGGGCAAATGAGCAGTTCTTC
TRBV30	few	TRBJ1-6	NA	CAWSGSSNSPLHF	TGTGCCTGGAGTGGAAGCAGTAATTCACCCCTCCACTTT
TRBV29-1	NA	TRBJ2-3	NA	CSVLKRTDTQYF	TGCAGCGTTTTGAAGCGCACAGATACGCAGTATTTT
TRBV6-5	NA	TRBJ1-2	NA	CASREQDNYGYTF	TGTGCCAGCAGAGAACAGGATAACTATGGCTACACCTTC
TRBV29-1	few	TRBJ1-1	NA	CSVYEGEAFF	TGCAGCGTTTATGAGGGGGAAGCTTTCTTT
TRBV7-2	NA	TRBJ2-7	NA	CASSLGEAYEQYF	TGTGCCAGCAGCTTAGGGGAAGCGTACGAGCAGTACTTC
TRBV29-1	NA	TRBJ2-7	TRBD1	CSVSTGRYEQYF	TGCAGCGTATCGACAGGGCGTTACGAGCAGTACTTC
TRBV30	NA	TRBJ1-4	NA	CAWRGNEKLFF	TGTGCCTGGAGGGGAAATGAAAAACTGTTTTTT
TRBV30	NA	TRBJ1-1	NA	CAWSLGNQAFF	TGTGCCTGGAGTTTGGGGAACCAAGCTTTCTTT
TRBV11-2	NA	TRBJ1-5	TRBD1	CASSLDGTVSNQPQHF	TGTGCCAGCAGCTTAGATGGGACAGTTAGCAATCAGCCCCAGCATTTT
TRBV30	few	TRBJ1-1	NA	CAWINPKSEAFF	TGTGCCTGGATTAACCCCAAGTCCGAAGCTTTCTTT
TRBV19	NA	TRBJ2-3	TRBD1	CASSRDSLPDTQYF	TGTGCCAGTTCCCGGGACAGCCTACCAGATACGCAGTATTTT
TRBV5-1	NA	TRBJ1-1	NA	CASKGTTENTEAFF	TGCGCCAGCAAAGGAACCACTGAGAACACTGAAGCTTTCTTT
TRBV4-3	NA	TRBJ1-2	TRBD1	CASSPGTGDSRTF	TGCGCCAGCAGCCCAGGGACAGGGGATTCGCGCACCTTC
TRBV30	NA	TRBJ1-6	NA	CAWSEDRGSPLHF	TGTGCCTGGAGCGAGGACAGAGGGTCACCCCTCCACTTT
TRBV7-2	NA	TRBJ2-1	NA	CASSLSRSAPYNEQFF	TGTGCCAGCAGCTTAAGCCGCTCAGCACCCTACAATGAGCAGTTCTTC
TRBV30	NA	TRBJ1-1	NA	CAWDSGRLTNTEAFF	TGTGCCTGGGACAGCGGGCGTTTAACGAACACTGAAGCTTTCTTT
TRBV5-1	NA	TRBJ2-2	NA	CASSLGDTGELFF	TGCGCCAGCAGCCTCGGGGACACCGGGGAGCTGTTTTTT
TRBV7-2	NA	TRBJ1-1	NA	CASRLDTEAFF	TGTGCCAGCAGGTTAGACACTGAAGCTTTCTTT
TRBV29-1	NA	TRBJ1-2	NA	CSVEIVRTNYGYTF	TGCAGCGTTGAAATTGTCCGGACCAACTATGGCTACACCTTC
TRBV15	NA	TRBJ2-7	TRBD1	CATSSGQGVYEQYF	TGTGCCACCAGCAGCGGACAGGGGGTCTACGAGCAGTACTTC
TRBV29-1	few	TRBJ2-1	TRBD1	CSVGLPRDREFF	TGCAGCGTTGGCCTGCCCCGGGACAGGGAGTTCTTC
TRBV4-3	few	TRBJ2-7	NA	CASSQVAGTPTLEQYF	TGCGCCAGCAGCCAAGTGGCCGGGACTCCGACACTCGAGCAGTACTTC
TRBV14	many	TRBJ2-7	NA	CASSQVGEQYF	TGTGCCAGCAGCCAAGTGGGCGAGCAGTACTTC
TRBV27	NA	TRBJ2-1	NA	CASSFLQGGSEQFF	TGTGCCAGCAGTTTCTTACAGGGAGGAAGTGAGCAGTTCTTC
TRBV5-6	NA	TRBJ2-7	TRBD1	CASSPTGEGIYAQYF	TGTGCCAGCAGTCCGACAGGGGAAGGTATTTACGCGCAGTACTTC
TRBV29-1	NA	TRBJ2-7	NA	CSVLDSYEQYF	TGCAGCGTTTTGGACAGCTACGAGCAGTACTTC
TRBV29-1	NA	TRBJ2-5	NA	CSVKRGGQETQYF	TGCAGCGTTAAAAGGGGCGGCCAAGAGACCCAGTACTTC
TRBV15	NA	TRBJ2-3	TRBD2	CATSTLPGGRSADTQYF	TGTGCCACCAGCACCTTGCCGGGGGGGCGCAGCGCAGATACGCAGTATTTT
TRBV5-1	NA	TRBJ2-7	NA	CASSPGLPYEQYF	TGCGCCAGCAGCCCCGGGTTGCCCTACGAGCAGTACTTC
TRBV4-3	NA	TRBJ2-2	TRBD1	CASSQDPRGSGELFF	TGCGCCAGCAGCCAAGATCCCAGGGGGAGCGGGGAGCTGTTTTTT
TRBV29-1	NA	TRBJ1-1	NA	CSVAVNTEAFF	TGCAGCGTTGCTGTAAACACTGAAGCTTTCTTT
TRBV29-1	NA	TRBJ1-1	NA	CSVSGRLGTEAFF	TGCAGCGTCTCGGGCAGATTGGGCACTGAAGCTTTCTTT
TRBV2	few	TRBJ2-3	NA	CASSVGLSTDTQYF	TGTGCCAGCAGTGTAGGACTCTCCACAGATACGCAGTATTTT
TRBV7-2	NA	TRBJ2-5	NA	CASSPSRGVQETQYF	TGTGCCAGCAGCCCGAGTAGGGGGGTCCAAGAGACCCAGTACTTC
TRBV29-1	NA	TRBJ2-3	TRBD1	CSVGQGVSTDTQYF	TGCAGCGTTGGGCAGGGGGTTAGCACAGATACGCAGTATTTT
TRBV30	NA	TRBJ1-1	NA	CAWSLPRDPRGTEAFF	TGTGCCTGGAGTCTACCCCGGGACCCTAGAGGGACTGAAGCTTTCTTT
TRBV5-1	few	TRBJ1-2	TRBD1	CASSLALGQGVYGYTF	TGCGCCAGCAGCTTGGCCTTAGGACAGGGGGTTTATGGCTACACCTTC
TRBV28	few	TRBJ1-2	NA	CASSRTGSNYGYTF	TGTGCCAGCAGCCGTACAGGTTCGAACTATGGCTACACCTTC
TRBV7-8	few	TRBJ1-1	NA	CASSLDLGTTEAFF	TGTGCCAGCAGCTTAGATCTAGGGACGACTGAAGCTTTCTTT